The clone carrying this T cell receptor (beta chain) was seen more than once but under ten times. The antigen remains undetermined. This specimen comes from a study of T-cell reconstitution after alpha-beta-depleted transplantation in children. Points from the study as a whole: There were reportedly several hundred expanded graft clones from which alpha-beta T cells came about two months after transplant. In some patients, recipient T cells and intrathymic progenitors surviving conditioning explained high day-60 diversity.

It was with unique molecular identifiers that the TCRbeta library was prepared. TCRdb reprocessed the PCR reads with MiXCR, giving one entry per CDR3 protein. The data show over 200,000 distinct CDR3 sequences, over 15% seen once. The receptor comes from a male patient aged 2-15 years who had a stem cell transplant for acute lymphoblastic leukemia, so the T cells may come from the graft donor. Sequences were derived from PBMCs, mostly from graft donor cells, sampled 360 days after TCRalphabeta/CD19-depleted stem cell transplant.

The DNA of the CDR3 is TGTGCCAGCAGTCCTCAGGGAATGGGGGCCAACGTCCTGACTTTC. Translation: CASSPQGMGANVLTF. This sequence joins TRBV25-1 and TRBJ2-6; D perhaps matches TRBD1 (5 bases). V lost 5 bases to trimming and J lost 4 bases, with 12 bases between them. Germline V gene data show CDR1 as MGHDK and CDR2 as SYGVNS. The CDR3 is made up of 15 amino acids.